The present T cell receptor beta chain was sequenced within a study of human T cells and chemical hapten exposure. CDR3 length: 15 amino acids. In germline, CDR1 is MGHRA, CDR2 YSYEKL. V was pared by 6 bases and J by 0 bases, with 9 bases between. One entry per CDR3 protein, called by TCRdb with MiXCR from the RACE reads. This repertoire shows tens of thousands of distinct CDR3 sequences, 8% to 10% found once; its top ten account for around 3.6%. The time point: pre-sensitization, week 0. The sample's treatment: therapeutic diphenylcyclopropenone sensitization with weekly scalp DPC. This clonotype was observed at least ten times.

The specimen was whole blood, collected in connection with sensitization to the hapten diphenylcyclopropenone (DPC). The receptor was derived from a woman in her 40s with alopecia areata. Some clones in this sample may be carry-over from other donors' samples. This chain joins TRBV4-1 and TRBJ1-6; D possibly corresponds to TRBD1 (5 bases). CDR3 DNA: TGCGCCAGCAGACCGACAGCCTCCTATAATTCACCCCTCCACTTT. It yields the protein CASRPTASYNSPLHF.